Listed below are T cell receptor beta chains from one sample, sequenced in a study of cytomegalovirus exposure and HLA in healthy donors. Some clones are missing from TCRdb's copy, which holds only in-frame ones; the method was immunoSEQ multiplex PCR. Here the sample spans about 55,000 clones, about 84% being singletons. Sequences were obtained from PBMCs. The source of these receptors is a female donor in good health and CMV-seronegative. The CDR3 runs from the conserved cysteine through the conserved F or W. The D gene is left open where the match is weak. Rows may omit the clone size; those that give it use once, few, many or a size class.

clone_size	v_call	d_call	j_call	cdr3_aa	cdr3_nt
.	TRBV6-1	TRBD1	TRBJ1-2	CASSESGHTTGLQIYGYTF	TGTGCCAGCAGCGAATCGGGACATACGACAGGGCTCCAGATCTATGGCTACACCTTC
.	TRBV7-9	TRBD1	TRBJ1-4	CASSFGQGHGNEKLFF	TGTGCCAGCAGCTTTGGACAGGGGCATGGTAATGAAAAACTGTTTTTT
few	TRBV11-1	TRBD1	TRBJ2-7	CASRLTGHYEQYF	TGTGCCAGCAGACTGACAGGGCACTACGAGCAGTACTTC
.	TRBV7-9	TRBD1	TRBJ1-1	CASSARQGNTEAFF	TGTGCCAGCAGCGCGAGACAGGGGAACACTGAAGCTTTCTTT
.	TRBV6-5	TRBD1	TRBJ2-3	CASSSGQGASTQYF	TGTGCCAGCAGTTCGGGACAGGGGGCGAGTACGCAGTATTTT
.	TRBV6-6	TRBD2	TRBJ2-7	CASSGGSYEQYF	TGTGCCAGCAGCGGGGGGAGCTACGAGCAGTACTTC
.	TRBV13	TRBD1	TRBJ2-1	CASSFLLTGNNEQFF	TGTGCCAGCAGCTTCCTACTGACAGGGAACAATGAGCAGTTCTTC
.	TRBV5-1	.	TRBJ1-2	CASRRAGDYGYTF	TGCGCCAGCAGGAGGGCAGGGGACTATGGCTACACCTTC
.	TRBV10-3	.	TRBJ1-1	CANRGVNTEAFF	TGTGCCAACCGGGGGGTGAACACTGAAGCTTTCTTT
.	TRBV9	.	TRBJ1-2	CASSVGRGGYGYTF	TGTGCCAGCAGCGTAGGAAGGGGGGGCTATGGCTACACCTTC
.	TRBV5-4	.	TRBJ2-6	CASSSRQGSGPGANVLTF	TGTGCCAGCAGCTCAAGACAGGGTAGCGGCCCTGGGGCCAACGTCCTGACTTTC
.	TRBV9	TRBD2	TRBJ2-1	CASSVASGDDHEQFF	TGTGCCAGCAGCGTAGCTAGCGGGGACGACCATGAGCAGTTCTTC
few	TRBV11-3	.	TRBJ1-1	CASSLGSGVGTEAFF	TGTGCCAGCAGCTTAGGATCCGGAGTCGGCACTGAAGCTTTCTTT
.	TRBV5-5	.	TRBJ1-4	CASSLRGSGLYEKLFF	TGTGCCAGCAGCCTCCGGGGGTCAGGACTTTATGAAAAACTGTTTTTT
.	TRBV18	.	TRBJ2-3	CASSPPGGRPQGTQYF	TGTGCCAGCTCACCACCGGGGGGGCGGCCTCAGGGTACGCAGTATTTT
few	TRBV7-2	TRBD2	TRBJ2-5	CASSLGRGLETQYF	TGTGCCAGCAGCTTAGGGCGGGGGTTAGAGACCCAGTACTTC
.	TRBV5-1	.	TRBJ2-7	CASSYEGKYEQYF	TGCGCCAGCAGCTACGAGGGCAAGTACGAGCAGTACTTC
.	TRBV7-9	.	TRBJ1-4	CASSSGWGGAVEKLFF	TGTGCCAGCAGCTCCGGGTGGGGGGGCGCCGTTGAAAAACTGTTTTTT
.	TRBV4-1	.	TRBJ2-1	CASSQDTRDEQFF	TGCGCCAGCAGCCAAGATACCAGGGATGAGCAGTTCTTC
.	TRBV7-3	.	TRBJ2-3	CASSLVRGPTDTQYF	TGTGCCAGCAGCCTCGTCCGCGGGCCCACAGATACGCAGTATTTT
.	TRBV5-1	.	TRBJ1-1	CASRLVAGYMNTEAFF	TGCGCCAGCAGATTGGTCGCAGGGTACATGAACACTGAAGCTTTCTTT
.	TRBV18	.	TRBJ1-1	CASSLTRVDHTEAFF	TGTGCCAGCTCGCTAACCAGGGTTGATCACACTGAAGCTTTCTTT
.	TRBV29-1	.	TRBJ1-1	CSVADSLYLNTEAFF	TGCAGCGTTGCCGACAGTCTTTACCTGAACACTGAAGCTTTCTTT
.	TRBV7-2	TRBD1	TRBJ1-1	CASSFGQANTEAFF	TGTGCCAGCAGCTTTGGACAGGCGAACACTGAAGCTTTCTTT